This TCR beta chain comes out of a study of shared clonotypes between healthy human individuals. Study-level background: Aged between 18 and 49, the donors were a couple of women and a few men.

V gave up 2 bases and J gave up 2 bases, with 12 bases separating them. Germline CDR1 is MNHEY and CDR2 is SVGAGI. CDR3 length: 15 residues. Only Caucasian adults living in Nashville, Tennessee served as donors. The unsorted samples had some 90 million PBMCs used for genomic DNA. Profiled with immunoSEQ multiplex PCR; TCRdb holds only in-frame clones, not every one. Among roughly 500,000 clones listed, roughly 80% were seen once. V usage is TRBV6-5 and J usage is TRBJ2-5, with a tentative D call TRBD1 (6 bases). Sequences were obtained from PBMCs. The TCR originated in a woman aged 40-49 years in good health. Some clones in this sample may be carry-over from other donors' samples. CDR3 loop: CASSYSTGIQETQYF. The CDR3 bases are TGTGCCAGCAGTTACAGTACAGGGATTCAAGAGACCCAGTACTTC.